The sequence of this T cell receptor (beta chain) was determined in a study of Ad26.COV2.S vaccination and SARS-CoV-2 variants (dated by TCRdb to 2020 to 2022). For context, the study as a whole: Donors in the vaccine arm were drawn from COV1001, a multicentre, randomized, double-blind, placebo-controlled phase I-IIa trial testing Ad26.COV2.S in healthy adults. Ad26.COV2.S was administered intramuscularly at a dose of 5x10^10 or 1x10^11 viral particles, either as one shot or as two shots given 56 days apart. Sequencing of the TCRbeta repertoire served to evaluate the specificity and breadth of SARS-CoV-2-reactive T cell receptors following Ad26.COV2.S vaccination. The TCR-sequenced set comprised about 32 samples: some 19 Ad26.COV2.S vaccine recipients, 5 placebo recipients and 8 SARS-CoV-2 convalescent individuals. Trial participants were randomized into five groups of five, in which low-dose or high-dose Ad26.COV2.S was given once or twice, or placebo was given on both occasions. Throughout the experiments and outcome assessment, investigators stayed blinded to trial group allocation.

This clone has a single count. The antigen this receptor binds is unknown. The record has no base qualities; no much larger clone is one base away. The sample carries other DNA sequences with the same CDR3. As encoded in the germline V gene, CDR1 is SGHRS while CDR2 is YFSETQ. The CDR3 contains 12 residues, cysteine and phenylalanine counted. The CDR3 DNA has 36 bases and is translated from base 1. The junction carries 7 bases between V and J, which are trimmed by 4 bases and 4 bases respectively. The sample's treatment or condition, from its label and the paper: roughly 20 received Ad26.COV2.S at low or high dose, single or two shots; a few received placebo; per-sample allocation not given. For vaccine and placebo recipients, repertoires were sequenced using samples collected on day 63 after the first injection. Cohort 1b enrolled fewer than 30 adults aged 18-55 years at a single site in Boston, USA, between 29 July and 7 August 2020. Ad26.COV2.S was a replication-incompetent adenovirus type 26 vector that expressed a prefusion-stabilized SARS-CoV-2 spike protein derived from the original Wuhan strain.

Overall study results and their limits: Vaccine and placebo recipients had comparable non-spike TCR breadth, which fits with the vaccine containing only spike. Substantial breadth of spike-specific CD8+ and CD4+ T cell responses was reported after vaccination. Comparing responses between vaccine doses or regimens was not something the study was powered to do. The authors noted that total T cell responses may have been underestimated by the TCR breadth and depth analyses. Ad26.COV2.S recipients had higher spike-specific TCR breadth than placebo recipients (P = 0.0014).

The immunoSEQ Assay was the method used to sequence TCRbeta CDR3 regions. After extraction, genomic DNA underwent amplification by bias-controlled multiplex PCR, followed by high-throughput sequencing. Turning to the authors' computational methods: To quantify the absolute abundance of every unique TCRbeta CDR3 region, sequences were collapsed and filtered. T cell fraction was estimated by normalization of TCRbeta template counts to usable DNA, with usable DNA being measured through amplification of reference genes present in all nucleated cells. Repertoire TCRs were annotated as SARS-CoV-2-specific by exact matching of V gene, CDR3 amino acid sequence and J gene to a known reactive TCR set. The reference SARS-CoV-2 TCR set came from MIRA and was filtered for enrichment in COVID-19-positive ImmuneCODE repertoires, removing public or cross-reactive TCRs. Drawing on the MIRA antigens, annotated TCRs were analysed further at the level of specific ORF or position within ORF. Breadth was defined as the number of annotated unique rearrangements divided by the total number of unique productive rearrangements, and depth was defined as the summed frequency of the annotated unique rearrangements. Two-sided Wilcoxon rank-sum tests were used to compare TCR breadth between groups. The table was pulled from immuneACCESS by TCRdb, which kept in-frame rearrangements only. Such tables lose some clones; where checked, under half of the loss comes from unresolved V genes, and the rest has no known cause. V and J calls plus clone size are reproduced from that table; the DNA served to infer D and trimming. This sample is represented by some 390,000 clones; 80% to 90% of them were singletons. The ten top clones hold roughly 3% of the sample.

The receptor's source is a person aged 18-60 years who received the Ad26.COV2.S COVID-19 vaccine or a placebo. This receptor chain uses TRBV5-1 and TRBJ2-3; TRBD1 is perhaps the D gene, given 5 matching bases. The material was peripheral blood, obtained in a trial of Ad26.COV2.S vaccine versus placebo. The CDR3 region has the sequence CASSPGSDTQYF. In nucleotides, the sequence is TGCGCCAGCAGCCCAGGGTCAGATACGCAGTATTTT.